This is a list of T cell receptor beta chains from one sample in a study of OX40 agonist ivuxolimab in advanced cancers. Sequenced by immunoSEQ multiplex PCR; TCRdb stores in-frame clones only, minus some. The sample holds 45,000 to 60,000 clones; over 80% are singletons and the top ten take 3.5% to 4%. The sample here was CD4+ or CD8+ T cells sorted from blood, taken in a trial of the OX40 agonist ivuxolimab. These receptor sequences come from an adult with an advanced solid tumor such as melanoma, head and neck, liver or kidney cancer. The CDR3 runs from the conserved cysteine through the conserved F or W. Each record gives: clone size, V gene, J gene, D gene, CDR3 DNA, CDR3 protein. A D gene is named only where the DNA matches it firmly. Only part of the rows carry a size: once, few, many, or a class if the clone is expanded.

NA,TRBV28,TRBJ2-7,NA,TGTGCCAGCAGGTCCGCGAGAGTATTTGGCTACGAGCAGTACTTC,CASRSARVFGYEQYF
NA,TRBV28,TRBJ2-7,NA,TGTGCCAGCAGTTTGCGGACAGTCTACGAGCAGTACTTC,CASSLRTVYEQYF
NA,TRBV27,TRBJ2-1,NA,TGTGCCAGCACGGGGAACTCCTACAATGAGCAGTTCTTC,CASTGNSYNEQFF
NA,TRBV4-3,TRBJ2-1,TRBD2,TGCGTCAGCAGCCTCCCGGGACTACACTCCTACAATGAGCAGTTCTTC,CVSSLPGLHSYNEQFF
NA,TRBV21-1,TRBJ2-7,NA,TGTGCCAGCGCTGGCGGGGATCGTTACGAGCAGTACTTC,CASAGGDRYEQYF
NA,TRBV7-6,TRBJ2-5,TRBD1,TGTGCCAGCAGCACGGACAGGGACGAGACCCAGTACTTC,CASSTDRDETQYF
NA,TRBV30,TRBJ2-7,TRBD1,TGTGCCGGCTTGACAGGGGGCGGGTACGAGCAGTACTTC,CAGLTGGGYEQYF
NA,TRBV27,TRBJ2-1,TRBD2,TGTGCCAGCAGTTTAGGGACTAGCTTTATCACCTACAATGAGCAGTTCTTC,CASSLGTSFITYNEQFF
NA,TRBV28,TRBJ2-7,NA,TGTGCCAGCAGTTTGACGACTAGTCTCGACGAGCAGTACTTC,CASSLTTSLDEQYF
NA,TRBV10-3,TRBJ1-1,NA,TGTGCCATCAGTGAGTCGATAGTCGAGTGGCAGGACCATGAAGCTTTCTTT,CAISESIVEWQDHEAFF
NA,TRBV7-9,TRBJ2-7,TRBD2,TGTGCCAGCAGCCAAGCGGGCAGCTCTAGCGGGAAGATATACGAGCAGTACTTC,CASSQAGSSSGKIYEQYF
once,TRBV13,TRBJ2-1,NA,TGTGCCAGCAGCTTATCTAGCTGGTCCTACAATGAGCAGTTCTTC,CASSLSSWSYNEQFF
NA,TRBV28,TRBJ2-3,NA,TGTGCCAGCAGTTTACCGGCAGATACGCAGTATTTT,CASSLPADTQYF
NA,TRBV19,TRBJ1-1,NA,TGTGCCAGTAGTATGTACGGGGCGCTGGGCACTGAAGCTTTCTTT,CASSMYGALGTEAFF
NA,TRBV29-1,TRBJ2-7,NA,TGCAGCGTTTCAGGGGGGGAGGCCTACGAGCAGTACTTC,CSVSGGEAYEQYF
NA,TRBV4-3,TRBJ2-7,NA,TGCGCCAGCAGCCTAGGTATTAGCGCGAACCGCGAGCAGTACTTC,CASSLGISANREQYF
few,TRBV4-3,TRBJ2-7,NA,TGCGCCAGCAGCCAAGAGCTGGCAGGATACTCCTACGAGCAGTACTTC,CASSQELAGYSYEQYF
NA,TRBV30,TRBJ1-5,NA,TGTGCCTGGAGTGTACGGGAGTTCAATCAGCCCCAGCATTTT,CAWSVREFNQPQHF
few,TRBV7-8,TRBJ2-2,TRBD1,TGTGCCAGCACCCAGGGGGTTACCGGGGAGCTGTTTTTT,CASTQGVTGELFF
NA,TRBV28,TRBJ2-6,NA,TGTGCCAGCAGTCTTGGGGGCCCTGGGGCCAACGTCCTGACTTTC,CASSLGGPGANVLTF
NA,TRBV4-1,TRBJ2-7,NA,TGCGCCAGCAGCCAAGACCATCAGGGAGGTTACGAGCAGTACTTC,CASSQDHQGGYEQYF
NA,TRBV6-5,TRBJ2-7,TRBD2,TGTGCCAGCAGTCCCCCGCGGACTAGCGTCTACGAGCAGTACTTC,CASSPPRTSVYEQYF
NA,TRBV11-3,TRBJ2-2,NA,TGTGCCAGCAGCCCGGAAGGGTACGGGGAGCTGTTTTTT,CASSPEGYGELFF
NA,TRBV28,TRBJ2-1,NA,TGTGCCAGCAGTTTAGAAGGGACTTTCTCCTACAATGAGCAGTTCTTC,CASSLEGTFSYNEQFF
NA,TRBV6-5,TRBJ2-5,TRBD1,TGTGCCAGCAGTTACGGGACAGGGGGCCTAGAGACCCAGTACTTC,CASSYGTGGLETQYF
NA,TRBV29-1,TRBJ1-1,TRBD1,TGCAGCGTACATACAGGGGTTGACACTGAAGCTTTCTTT,CSVHTGVDTEAFF
NA,TRBV19,TRBJ2-7,NA,TGTGCCAGTAGTATCGAGCGGAGTTACTCCTACGAGCAGTACTTC,CASSIERSYSYEQYF
NA,TRBV28,TRBJ1-2,NA,TGTGCCAGCAGTTTCACGGTTGGAGTTTCCAACTATGGCTACACCTTC,CASSFTVGVSNYGYTF
NA,TRBV6-5,TRBJ2-7,TRBD2,TGTGCCAGCAGTTACTCGACTAGCGGCACCTACGAGCAGTACTTC,CASSYSTSGTYEQYF
NA,TRBV9,TRBJ2-1,NA,TGTGCCAGCAGCAAAGGGGGGACGGGAGCATGGAATGAGCAGTTCTTC,CASSKGGTGAWNEQFF
NA,TRBV27,TRBJ2-1,NA,TGTGCCAGCAGTCCCGACGCGGATTCCTACAATGAGCAGTTCTTC,CASSPDADSYNEQFF
NA,TRBV10-3,TRBJ1-2,NA,TGTGCCATCAGTGAGTCACCGGGGGCGCACTATGGCTACACCTTC,CAISESPGAHYGYTF
NA,TRBV19,TRBJ2-1,NA,TGTGCCAGTAGTCAGAGCCACAATGAGCAGTTCTTC,CASSQSHNEQFF
NA,TRBV7-9,TRBJ2-1,TRBD2,TGTGCCAGCAGCGCCCAACTAGCGGGAAGCAATGAGCAGTTCTTC,CASSAQLAGSNEQFF
NA,TRBV11-1,TRBJ1-1,NA,TGTGCCAGCAGCTTAGCCACGAACACTGAAGCTTTCTTT,CASSLATNTEAFF
NA,TRBV11-2,TRBJ2-7,NA,TGTGCCAGCAGCTTAGGGCGTGGGCAGGGCGGATCCTACGAGCAGTACTTC,CASSLGRGQGGSYEQYF
NA,TRBV28,TRBJ2-2,NA,TGTGCCAGCTCTTTCTGGACGAACACCGGGGAGCTGTTTTTT,CASSFWTNTGELFF
NA,TRBV6-5,TRBJ2-1,NA,TGTGCCAGCAGTTCCCTTTGGGGGGAGCAGTTCTTC,CASSSLWGEQFF
NA,TRBV7-9,TRBJ2-1,NA,TGTGCCAGCAGCTTAATGGGAAATGAGCAGTTCTTC,CASSLMGNEQFF
NA,TRBV11-2,TRBJ2-1,NA,TGTGCCAGCAGCTTAGTTGGGGGAGGTTGGCATGAGCAGTTCTTC,CASSLVGGGWHEQFF
NA,TRBV5-1,TRBJ2-1,TRBD2,TGCGCCAGCAGCTCGGGGGCGAGCGGGAGTTGGAGCAATGAGCAGTTCTTC,CASSSGASGSWSNEQFF
NA,TRBV19,TRBJ2-4,NA,TGTGCCAGTAGTATATACACTGCCACTCTAGCCAAAAACATTCAGTACTTC,CASSIYTATLAKNIQYF